The 9 T cell receptor beta chains in this list originate from one sample, sequenced in a study of T cell changes during pregnancy in multiple sclerosis. Sequenced by immunoSEQ multiplex PCR; TCRdb stores in-frame clones only, minus some. The sample lists around 39,000 clones; about 90% were seen once. This specimen consisted of CD8+ T cells from peripheral blood mononuclear cells, obtained before pregnancy. These receptors all come from a female donor with multiple sclerosis, enrolled in a pregnancy study.

This chain links TRBV7-9 with TRBJ2-5, with 8 bases lining up with TRBD1. Germline V gene lookup returns CDR1 SEHNR and CDR2 FQNEAQ (reference sequence). The junction had 7 bases not matched to a gene; V was cut back by 5 bases and J by 5 bases. The CDR3 contains 14 residues. CDR3 region: CASSIQGGEETQYF. In DNA, the CDR3 is TGTGCCAGCAGCATACAGGGGGGAGAGGAGACCCAGTACTTC. The full variable domain, completed using reference TRBV7-9 and TRBJ2-5, is DTGVSQNPRHKITKRGQNVTFRCDPISEHNRLYWYRQTLGQGPEFLTYFQNEAQLEKSRLLSDRFSAERPKGSFSTLEIQRTEQGDSAMYLCASSIQGGEETQYFGPGTRLLVL.

V and J are TRBV6-5 and TRBJ2-1; the D is unclear. In germline, CDR1 is MNHEY, CDR2 SVGAGI. The CDR3 length is 12 residues. V lost 8 bases, J lost 8 bases, and 13 bases lay in between. CDR3 loop: CASSHLADEQFF. The CDR3, as DNA: TGTGCCAGCTCTCACCTTGCAGATGAGCAGTTCTTC.

The chain links TRBV9 to TRBJ1-1, with TRBD1 as a possible D gene (5 bases). The germline V gene has CDR1 SGDLS and CDR2 YYNGEE. CDR3 size: 15 residues. Trimming pared 2 bases from V and 0 bases from J, leaving 11 bases between. CDR3 nucleotide sequence: TGTGCCAGCAGCGTTTCCCAGGGTATGAACACTGAAGCTTTCTTT. This encodes CASSVSQGMNTEAFF.

On this clone: At the DNA level, this CDR3 is encoded by other sequences in the same sample as well. The chain couples TRBV28 to TRBJ2-1; TRBD2 aligns across 14 bases. Germline CDR1 reads MDHEN; CDR2 reads SYDVKM. This CDR3 region has 15 residues. V was clipped by 6 bases and J by 7 bases; unmatched bases: 5. The CDR3: CASSLGTSGSNEQFF. CDR3 bases: TGTGCCAGCAGCCTTGGGACTAGCGGGAGTAATGAGCAGTTCTTC.

In this sample, this clone turned up once. V gene TRBV15 combines with J gene TRBJ2-1, with a weak D call TRBD1 (6 bases). CDR1 is LNHNV and CDR2 is YYDKDF in the germline V gene (reference sequence). Trimming stripped 3 bases from V and 10 bases from J, with 10 bases between. The CDR3 runs 12 residues. The CDR3 nucleotides are TGTGCCACCAGCAGGGACAGTAACGAGCAGTTCTTC. Amino acid sequence: CATSRDSNEQFF.

The V call is TRBV2, the J call TRBJ2-1; TRBD2 matches 7 bases. Germline V lookup: CDR1 SNHLY, CDR2 FYNNEI. The length of the CDR3 is 11 residues. J was trimmed by 8 bases and V by 5 bases; bases with no gene match: 0. CDR3 DNA sequence: TGTGCCAGCAGTCGGGAGGATGAGCAGTTCTTC. Amino acid sequence: CASSREDEQFF.

This sequence joins TRBV7-8 and TRBJ2-1; 9 bases are a match to TRBD1. CDR1 and CDR2 (germline): SGHVS, FQNEAQ. The J segment lost 9 bases and the V segment lost 1 base, leaving 7 bases of the junction unmatched. The CDR3 sequence is 15 residues long. The CDR3 loop is CASSLDRGRHGEQFF. The CDR3 coding sequence is TGTGCCAGCAGCTTAGACAGGGGGCGTCACGGTGAGCAGTTCTTC.

The CDR3 DNA is TGTGCCAGCATCCCTACGCCTAGTTCAACCGCTGAAGCTTTCTTT. It encodes CASIPTPSSTAEAFF. The chain uses TRBV27 and TRBJ1-1, with D uncertain. The CDR3 is made up of 15 amino acids. Trimming pared 7 bases from V and 6 bases from J, leaving 21 bases between. Per the germline V gene, CDR1 is MNHEY and CDR2 is SMNVEV (reference sequence).

The V call is TRBV5-6, the J call TRBJ1-2; D unclear. Germline values: CDR1 SGHDT, CDR2 YYEEEE. V was clipped by 4 bases and J by 6 bases, with 7 bases between them. The CDR3 runs 11 residues. The CDR3 nucleotides read TGTGCCAGCAGCAACCTAGATGGCTACACCTTC. Protein product: CASSNLDGYTF.